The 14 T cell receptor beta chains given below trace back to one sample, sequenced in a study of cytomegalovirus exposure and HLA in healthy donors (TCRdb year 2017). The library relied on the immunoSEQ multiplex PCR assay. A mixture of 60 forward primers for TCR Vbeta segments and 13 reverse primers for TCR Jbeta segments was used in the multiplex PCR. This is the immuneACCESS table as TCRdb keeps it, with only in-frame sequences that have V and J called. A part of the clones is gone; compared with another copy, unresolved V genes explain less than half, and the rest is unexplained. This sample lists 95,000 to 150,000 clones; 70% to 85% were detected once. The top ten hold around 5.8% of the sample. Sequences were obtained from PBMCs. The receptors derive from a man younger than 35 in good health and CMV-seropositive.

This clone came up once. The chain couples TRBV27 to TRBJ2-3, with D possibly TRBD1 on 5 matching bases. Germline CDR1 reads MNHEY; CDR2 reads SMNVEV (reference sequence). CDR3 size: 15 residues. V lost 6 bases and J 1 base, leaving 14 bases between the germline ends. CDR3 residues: CASSNRQLRTDTQYF. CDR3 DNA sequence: TGTGCCAGCAGCAATAGACAGCTACGCACAGATACGCAGTATTTT.

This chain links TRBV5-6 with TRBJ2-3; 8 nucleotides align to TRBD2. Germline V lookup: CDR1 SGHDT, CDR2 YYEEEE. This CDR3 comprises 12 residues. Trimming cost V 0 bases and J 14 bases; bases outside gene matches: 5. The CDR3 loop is CASSLGAGALYF. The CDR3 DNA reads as TGTGCCAGCAGCTTGGGAGCGGGAGCCCTGTATTTT.

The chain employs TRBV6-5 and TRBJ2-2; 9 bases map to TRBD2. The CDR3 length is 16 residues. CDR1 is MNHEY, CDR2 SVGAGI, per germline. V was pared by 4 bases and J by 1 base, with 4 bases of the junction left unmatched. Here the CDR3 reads CASSSSLAGNTGELFF. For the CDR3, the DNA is TGTGCCAGCAGTTCCTCACTAGCGGGGAACACCGGGGAGCTGTTTTTT.

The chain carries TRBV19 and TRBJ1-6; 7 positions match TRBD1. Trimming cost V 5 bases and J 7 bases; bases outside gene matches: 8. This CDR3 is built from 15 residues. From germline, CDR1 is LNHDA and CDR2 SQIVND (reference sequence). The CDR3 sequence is CASSPQTGINSPLHF. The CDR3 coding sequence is TGTGCCAGTAGTCCACAGACAGGGATCAATTCACCCCTCCACTTT.

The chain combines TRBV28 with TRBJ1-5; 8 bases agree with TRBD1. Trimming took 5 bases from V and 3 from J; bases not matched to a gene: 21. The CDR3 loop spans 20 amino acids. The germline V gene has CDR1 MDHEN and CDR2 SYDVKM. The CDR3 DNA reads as TGTGCCAGCAGTACACACCTCGGGACAGGATCAACAGAGATCAATCAGCCCCAGCATTTT. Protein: CASSTHLGTGSTEINQPQHF.

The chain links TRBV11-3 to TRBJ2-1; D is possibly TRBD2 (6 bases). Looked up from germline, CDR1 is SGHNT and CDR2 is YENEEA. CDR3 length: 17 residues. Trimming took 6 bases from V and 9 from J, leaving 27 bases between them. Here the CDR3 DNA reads TGTGCCAGCAGGCAGGGATCCCGCAGCGGGTCTAACGGTGAGCAGTTCTTC. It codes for CASRQGSRSGSNGEQFF.

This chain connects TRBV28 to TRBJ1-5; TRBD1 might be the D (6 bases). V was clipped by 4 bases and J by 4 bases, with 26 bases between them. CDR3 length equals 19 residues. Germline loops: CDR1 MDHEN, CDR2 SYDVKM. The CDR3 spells CASSSLPRTVVGRNQPQHF. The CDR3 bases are TGTGCCAGCAGTTCGCTCCCCAGGACAGTTGTCGGAAGAAATCAGCCCCAGCATTTT.

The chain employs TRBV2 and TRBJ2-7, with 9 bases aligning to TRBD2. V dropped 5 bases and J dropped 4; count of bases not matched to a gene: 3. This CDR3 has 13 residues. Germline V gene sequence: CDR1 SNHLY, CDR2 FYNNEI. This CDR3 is CASSRTSEYEQYF. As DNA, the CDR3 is TGTGCCAGCAGTCGGACTAGCGAGTACGAGCAGTACTTC.

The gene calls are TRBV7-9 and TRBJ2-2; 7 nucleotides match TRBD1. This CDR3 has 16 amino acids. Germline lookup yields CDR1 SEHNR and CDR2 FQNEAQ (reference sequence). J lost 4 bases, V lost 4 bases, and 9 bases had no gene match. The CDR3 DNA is TGTGCCAGCAGCTCGTGGCGGACAGGATTCACCGGGGAGCTGTTTTTT. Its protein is CASSSWRTGFTGELFF.

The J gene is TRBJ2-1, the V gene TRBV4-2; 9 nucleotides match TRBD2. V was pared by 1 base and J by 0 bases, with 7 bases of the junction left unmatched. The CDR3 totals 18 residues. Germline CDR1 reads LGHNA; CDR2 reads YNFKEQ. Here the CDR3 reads CASSQVLAGGSSYNEQFF. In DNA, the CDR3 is TGTGCCAGCAGCCAAGTACTAGCGGGTGGAAGCTCCTACAATGAGCAGTTCTTC.

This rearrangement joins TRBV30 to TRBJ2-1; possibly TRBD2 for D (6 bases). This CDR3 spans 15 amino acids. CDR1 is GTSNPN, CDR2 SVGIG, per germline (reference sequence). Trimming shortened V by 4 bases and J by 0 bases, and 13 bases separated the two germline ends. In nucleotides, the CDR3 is TGTGCCTGGAAAAACCCCGGGGGCTCCTACAATGAGCAGTTCTTC. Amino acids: CAWKNPGGSYNEQFF.

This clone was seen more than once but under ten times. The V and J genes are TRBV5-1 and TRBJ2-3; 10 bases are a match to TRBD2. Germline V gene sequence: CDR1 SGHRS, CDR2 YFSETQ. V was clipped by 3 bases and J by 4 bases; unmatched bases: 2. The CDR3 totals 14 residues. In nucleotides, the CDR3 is TGCGCCAGCAGCTATACTAGCGGGGCAGATACGCAGTATTTT. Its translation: CASSYTSGADTQYF.

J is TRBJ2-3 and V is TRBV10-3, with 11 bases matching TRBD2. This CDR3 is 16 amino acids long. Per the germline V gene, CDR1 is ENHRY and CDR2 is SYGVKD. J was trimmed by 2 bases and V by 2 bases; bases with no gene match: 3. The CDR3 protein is CAISEGTSGYTDTQYF. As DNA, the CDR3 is TGTGCCATCAGTGAGGGGACTAGCGGATACACAGATACGCAGTATTTT.

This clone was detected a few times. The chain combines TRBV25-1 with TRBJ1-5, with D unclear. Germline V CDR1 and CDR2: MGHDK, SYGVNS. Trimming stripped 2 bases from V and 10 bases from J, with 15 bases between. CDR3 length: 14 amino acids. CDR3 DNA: TGTGCCAGCAGTGAAAGAGATACTATTAGCCCCCAGCATTTT. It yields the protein CASSERDTISPQHF.